This record looks at one TCR beta chain sequence and its context. This sample is part of a study of glioma-infiltrating T cells after dendritic cell vaccination. Germline V gene lookup returns CDR1 MNHEY and CDR2 SMNVEV (reference sequence). V was clipped by 6 bases and J by 6 bases, with 12 bases between them. The length of the CDR3 is 14 residues. Time point: after dendritic cell vaccination, including at tumor progression/relapse. Data came from immunoSEQ multiplex PCR; TCRdb stores just in-frame clones and leaves some out. Of approximately 99,000 clones listed, approximately 80% were seen once; the top ten hold 5.4%.

The chain employs TRBV27 and TRBJ1-6, with no clear D. The TCR comes from a human donor with glioblastoma. Material: blood, obtained after dendritic cell vaccination. In DNA form, the CDR3 reads TGTGCCAGCAGCCCCTATGGTAGTAATTCACCCCTCCACTTT. Amino acid sequence: CASSPYGSNSPLHF.